This T cell receptor (beta chain) was sequenced during a study of cytomegalovirus exposure and HLA in healthy donors. Study details: Drawn from HLA-typed donors, tens of millions of unique TCRs were held in an early data release. Of some 360 genotyped donors, about 80% clustered with self-reported Caucasian donors. General study results and limits: V- and J-gene trimming of TCR beta was linked (in a later analysis) to a missense DCLRE1C variant.

Comment on this clone: Its target is unknown.

CDR1 and CDR2 (germline): MNHEY, SVGAGI. The CDR3 consists of 13 residues. V lost 5 bases and J lost 9; bases outside the gene matches: 6. 13 Jbeta primers and 60 Vbeta primers were used for the PCR. Clones were sequenced by immunoSEQ multiplex PCR, and TCRdb holds only the in-frame ones, with some missing. The data contain roughly 200,000 clones, about four fifths of them singletons. This chain links TRBV6-5 with TRBJ1-5; 8 nucleotides line up with TRBD1. The sequenced sample consisted of PBMCs. The clonotype was recovered from a female donor in good health and CMV-seronegative. CDR3 DNA: TGTGCCAGCAGTCCAACTCAGGGGGCGCCCCAGCATTTT. Its translation is CASSPTQGAPQHF.